This T cell receptor beta chain was sequenced during a study of blood T cell repertoires in COVID-19. In germline, CDR1 is GTSNPN, CDR2 SVGIG (reference sequence). With 0 bases removed from V and 3 bases from J, the gap between germline ends came to 5 bases. The CDR3 runs 12 residues. Under the authors' procedure: Reference gene primer amplification in the assay estimated nucleated cell counts. Only in-frame clones appear in the TCRdb table, and some are missing; sequencing was by immunoSEQ multiplex PCR. Clonal size and the V and J genes are those of that table, whereas D and trimming came from the DNA. The sample holds approximately 200,000 clones, roughly 86% seen once.

Specimen: peripheral blood. This clonotype was sampled from a woman aged 55-70 years with acute or convalescent COVID-19. The V call is TRBV30, the J call TRBJ2-5; weak D call: TRBD2 (5 bases). The CDR3 reads CAWSVGEETQYF. CDR3 coding DNA: TGTGCCTGGAGTGTGGGAGAAGAGACCCAGTACTTC. The full variable domain, with the rest looked up from reference TRBV30 and TRBJ2-5, is SQTIHQWPATLVQPVGSPLSLECTVEGTSNPNLYWYRQAAGRGLQLLFYSVGIGQISSEVPQNLSASRPQDRQFILSSKKLLLSDSGFYLCAWSVGEETQYFGPGTRLLVL.